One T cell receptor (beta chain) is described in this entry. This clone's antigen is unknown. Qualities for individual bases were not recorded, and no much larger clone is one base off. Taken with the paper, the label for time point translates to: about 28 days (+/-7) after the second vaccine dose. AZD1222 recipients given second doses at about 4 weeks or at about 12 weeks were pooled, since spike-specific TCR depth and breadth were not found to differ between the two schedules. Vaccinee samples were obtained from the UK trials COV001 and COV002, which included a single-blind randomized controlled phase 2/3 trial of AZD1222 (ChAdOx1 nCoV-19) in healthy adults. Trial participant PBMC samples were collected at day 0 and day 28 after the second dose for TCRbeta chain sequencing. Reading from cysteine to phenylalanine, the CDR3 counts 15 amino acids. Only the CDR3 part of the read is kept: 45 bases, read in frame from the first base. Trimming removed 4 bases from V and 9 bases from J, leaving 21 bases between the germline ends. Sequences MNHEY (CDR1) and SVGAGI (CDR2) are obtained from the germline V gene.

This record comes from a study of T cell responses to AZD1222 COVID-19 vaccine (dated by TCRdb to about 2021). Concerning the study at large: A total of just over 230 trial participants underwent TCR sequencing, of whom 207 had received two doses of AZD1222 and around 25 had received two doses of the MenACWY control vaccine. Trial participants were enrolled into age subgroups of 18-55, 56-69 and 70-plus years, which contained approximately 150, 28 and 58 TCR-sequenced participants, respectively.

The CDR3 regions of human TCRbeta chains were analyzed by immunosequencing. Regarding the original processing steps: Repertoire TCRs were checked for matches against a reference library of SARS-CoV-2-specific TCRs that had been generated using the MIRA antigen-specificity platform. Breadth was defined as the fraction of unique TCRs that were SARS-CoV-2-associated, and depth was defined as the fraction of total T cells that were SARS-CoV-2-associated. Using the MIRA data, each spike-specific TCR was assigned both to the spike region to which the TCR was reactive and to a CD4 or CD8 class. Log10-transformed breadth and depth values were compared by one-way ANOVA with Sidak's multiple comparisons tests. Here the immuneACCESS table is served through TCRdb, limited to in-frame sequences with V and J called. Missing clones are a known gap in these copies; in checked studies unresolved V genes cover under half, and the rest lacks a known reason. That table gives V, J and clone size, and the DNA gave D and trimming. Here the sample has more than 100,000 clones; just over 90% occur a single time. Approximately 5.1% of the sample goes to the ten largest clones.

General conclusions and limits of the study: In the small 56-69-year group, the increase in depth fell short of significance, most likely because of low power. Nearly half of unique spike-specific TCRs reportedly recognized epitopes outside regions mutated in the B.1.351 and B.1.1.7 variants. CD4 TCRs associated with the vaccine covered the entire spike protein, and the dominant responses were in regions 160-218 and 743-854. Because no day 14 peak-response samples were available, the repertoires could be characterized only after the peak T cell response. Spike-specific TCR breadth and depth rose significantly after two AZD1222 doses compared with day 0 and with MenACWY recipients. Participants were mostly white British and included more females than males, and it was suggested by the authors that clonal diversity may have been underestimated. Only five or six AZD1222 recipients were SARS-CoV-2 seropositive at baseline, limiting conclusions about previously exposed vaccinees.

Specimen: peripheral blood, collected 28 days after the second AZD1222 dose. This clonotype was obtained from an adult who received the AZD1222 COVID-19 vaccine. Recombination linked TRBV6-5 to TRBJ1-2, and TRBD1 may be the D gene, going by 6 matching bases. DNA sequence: TGTGCCAGCAGTTTTTCCTCAGGGGCGGTCCGAAGCTACACCTTC. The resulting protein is CASSFSSGAVRSYTF.